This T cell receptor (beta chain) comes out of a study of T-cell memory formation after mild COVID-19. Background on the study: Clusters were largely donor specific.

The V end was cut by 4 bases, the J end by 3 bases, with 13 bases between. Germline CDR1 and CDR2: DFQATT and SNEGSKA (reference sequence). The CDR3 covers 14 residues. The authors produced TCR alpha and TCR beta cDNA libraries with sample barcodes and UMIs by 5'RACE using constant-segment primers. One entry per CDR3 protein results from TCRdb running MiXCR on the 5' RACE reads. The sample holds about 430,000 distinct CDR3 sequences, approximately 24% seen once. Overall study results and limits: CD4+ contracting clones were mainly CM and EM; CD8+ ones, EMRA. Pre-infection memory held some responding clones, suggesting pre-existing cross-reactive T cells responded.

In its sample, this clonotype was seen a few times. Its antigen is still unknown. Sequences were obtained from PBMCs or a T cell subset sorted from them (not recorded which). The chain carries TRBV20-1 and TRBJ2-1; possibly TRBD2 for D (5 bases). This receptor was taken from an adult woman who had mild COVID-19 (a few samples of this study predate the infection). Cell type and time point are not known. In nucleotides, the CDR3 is TGCAGTGCTATCCTCCGGGGAGTCTACAATGAGCAGTTCTTC. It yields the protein CSAILRGVYNEQFF.